One and the same sample provided the 27 T cell receptor beta chains below, sequenced in a study of cytomegalovirus exposure and HLA in healthy donors. PCR used 60 Vbeta primers and 13 Jbeta primers. Here immunoSEQ multiplex PCR was the method, and the copy in TCRdb shows in-frame clones only, minus some. This sample has around 140,000 clones, with 60% to 85% found just once. The sequenced sample consisted of PBMCs. The origin of the receptors is a woman in her thirties or forties in good health and CMV-seronegative.

The count of this clone is one. The V and J genes are TRBV7-2 and TRBJ2-7; 7 nucleotides line up with TRBD1. Germline CDR1 reads SGHTA; CDR2 reads FQGNSA. This CDR3 spans 15 amino acids. Trimming took 1 base from V and 3 from J; bases not matched to a gene: 6. As DNA, the CDR3 is TGTGCCAGCAGCTTAGTGGCAGGGGGTGGCTACGAGCAGTACTTC. Translated, it gives CASSLVAGGGYEQYF.

The J gene is TRBJ1-2, the V gene TRBV6-5; 8 bases agree with TRBD1. Trimming removed 7 bases from V and 8 bases from J; junction bases left unmatched: 15. Looked up from germline, CDR1 is MNHEY and CDR2 is SVGAGI. The CDR3 runs to 15 residues. CDR3 in amino acids: CASTLAATGARGYTF. CDR3 bases: TGTGCCAGCACCCTAGCGGCGACAGGGGCTCGGGGCTACACCTTC.

J is TRBJ2-5 and V is TRBV6-1; a possible D gene is TRBD2 (5 bases). Trimming pared 4 bases from V and 0 bases from J, leaving 9 bases between. CDR1 and CDR2 (germline): MNHNS, SASEGT. The length of the CDR3 is 14 residues. The DNA for the CDR3 is TGTGCCAGCAGTGTGGCGGGTCACCAAGAGACCCAGTACTTC. Translated, it gives CASSVAGHQETQYF.

The chain carries TRBV19 and TRBJ2-2, with 7 positions matching TRBD1. The CDR3 contains 16 residues. Per the germline V gene, CDR1 is LNHDA and CDR2 is SQIVND (reference sequence). Losses at the gene ends were 8 bases for V and 5 bases for J; bases not matched to a gene: 14. CDR3 protein: CASSGQHMGDTGELFF. CDR3 nucleotides: TGTGCCAGTTCGGGACAGCACATGGGGGATACCGGGGAGCTGTTTTTT.

About this clone itself: This CDR3 is also generated by other DNA sequences in the sample. CDR3 coding DNA: TGCGCCAGCAGCTCGACAGGGGGCACTGAAGCTTTCTTT. Protein: CASSSTGGTEAFF. The genes are TRBV5-1 and TRBJ1-1; 9 bases agree with TRBD1. CDR1 SGHRS and CDR2 YFSETQ come from the germline V gene. With V trimmed by 3 bases and J by 4 bases, 1 base remained unmatched. The CDR3 totals 13 residues.

The chain combines TRBV11-2 with TRBJ1-1; maybe TRBD1 (5 bases). Trimming removed 0 bases at V and 4 bases at J, with 12 bases between. Germline loops: CDR1 SGHAT, CDR2 FQNNGV. This CDR3 region has 15 residues. The CDR3 DNA reads TGTGCCAGCAGCTTAGAGTTTGGGGCGAGCACTGAAGCTTTCTTT. Protein sequence: CASSLEFGASTEAFF. Full variable domain (remainder filled in from reference TRBV11-2 and TRBJ1-1): EAGVAQSPRYKIIEKRQSVAFWCNPISGHATLYWYQQILGQGPKLLIQFQNNGVVDDSQLPKDRFSAERLKGVDSTLKIQPAKLEDSAVYLCASSLEFGASTEAFFGQGTRLTVV.

V gene TRBV12-5 combines with J gene TRBJ2-3, with D maybe TRBD1 (6 bases). Germline CDR1 and CDR2: LGHNT and FRNRAP. Trimming removed 6 bases from V and 4 bases from J, with 11 bases in between. This CDR3 has 13 amino acids. The CDR3 sequence: CASGLQGPDTQYF. As DNA, the CDR3 is TGTGCTAGTGGCCTACAGGGACCAGATACGCAGTATTTT.

In DNA form, the CDR3 reads TGTGCCAGCAGCGTGGGGAACAGGGCGAACACTGAAGCTTTCTTT. Protein product: CASSVGNRANTEAFF. The genes are TRBV9 and TRBJ1-1; weak D call: TRBD1 (6 bases). Deletions cut 2 bases from V and 1 base from J, with 12 bases between. The CDR3 runs 15 residues. The germline CDR1 and CDR2 sequences are SGDLS and YYNGEE.

The gene calls are TRBV6-1 and TRBJ2-7, with 8 bases that match TRBD1. Germline assignment: CDR1 MNHNS and CDR2 SASEGT. CDR3 length: 14 residues. The trim removed 7 bases at V and 0 bases at J, leaving 5 bases unmatched. The CDR3 bases are TGTGCCAGCAACACGGACAGGGCCTCCTACGAGCAGTACTTC. This encodes CASNTDRASYEQYF.

The V and J genes are TRBV5-1 and TRBJ2-7; TRBD1 is a possible D gene (6 bases). V was cut by 2 bases and J by 6 bases, with 12 bases left in between. Germline assignment: CDR1 SGHRS and CDR2 YFSETQ. CDR3 size: 13 residues. This CDR3 reads CASSFSQGTEQYF. The CDR3, as DNA: TGCGCCAGCAGCTTTTCCCAGGGGACCGAGCAGTACTTC.

V is TRBV5-1 and J is TRBJ2-5; 9 bases map to TRBD1. The CDR3 runs to 14 residues. The junction had 8 bases not matched to a gene; V was cut back by 9 bases and J by 2 bases. Germline CDR1 SGHRS, CDR2 YFSETQ. CDR3 DNA sequence: TGCGCCACCGCCGGGACAGGGCCTCAAGAGACCCAGTACTTC. This codes for CATAGTGPQETQYF.

The chain is built from TRBV7-6 and TRBJ2-7, with 11 positions matching TRBD1. The CDR3 is 16 amino acids. In germline, CDR1 is SGHVS, CDR2 FNYEAQ. With V trimmed by 6 bases and J by 5 bases, 12 bases remained unmatched. The CDR3 sequence: CASSSGRDRGENEQYF. The CDR3 DNA reads TGTGCCAGCAGTTCAGGACGGGACAGGGGGGAAAACGAGCAGTACTTC. Based on the CDR3 plus reference TRBV7-6 and TRBJ2-7, the full variable domain is GAGVSQSPRYKVTKRGQDVALRCDPISGHVSLYWYRQALGQGPEFLTYFNYEAQQDKSGLPNDRFSAERPEGSISTLTIQRTEQRDSAMYRCASSSGRDRGENEQYFGPGTRLTVT.

Note on this clone: The sample contains more than one DNA sequence encoding this CDR3. The V and J genes are TRBV6-5 and TRBJ2-3; a weak D match, TRBD2 (5 bases). The V and J ends lost 6 bases and 6 bases respectively, with 7 bases between them. The CDR3 loop spans 11 amino acids. Germline CDR1 is MNHEY and CDR2 is SVGAGI. The CDR3 nucleotides are TGTGCCAGCAGGGCGGGTGATACGCAGTATTTT. Translation gives CASRAGDTQYF.

The chain has TRBV7-8 and TRBJ2-3; 9 bases line up with TRBD1. The CDR3 is made up of 15 amino acids. Unmatched junction bases numbered 8, after V lost 5 bases and J lost 5 bases. CDR1 and CDR2 from the germline V gene are SGHVS and FQNEAQ. CDR3 DNA sequence: TGTGCCAGCAGCGCCAGACAGGGGGTCGGAGATACGCAGTATTTT. This translates into CASSARQGVGDTQYF.

The V call is TRBV4-2, the J call TRBJ2-5; weak D call: TRBD2 (6 bases). The CDR3 is 16 amino acids. V was shortened by 5 bases and J by 1 base, with 17 bases between the two germline ends. Germline lookup yields CDR1 LGHNA and CDR2 YNFKEQ. The CDR3 spells CASSRGGGAPQETQYF. As DNA, the CDR3 is TGTGCCAGCAGCAGAGGAGGCGGGGCCCCCCAAGAGACCCAGTACTTC.

In its sample, this clone was seen a few times. The CDR3 is CASSPSRTGLGEKLFF. The CDR3 DNA reads TGTGCCAGCTCACCATCAAGGACAGGTTTGGGTGAAAAACTGTTTTTT. The genes are TRBV18 and TRBJ1-4; 7 bases are shared with TRBD1. Germline lookup yields CDR1 KGHSH and CDR2 LQKENI. This CDR3 is built from 16 residues. V was pared by 2 bases and J by 7 bases, with 10 bases of the junction left unmatched.

The chain joins TRBV5-1 to TRBJ2-5; TRBD1 might be the D (7 bases). V was clipped by 5 bases and J by 5 bases, with 16 bases between them. This CDR3 has 14 residues. CDR1 and CDR2 (germline): SGHRS, YFSETQ. The CDR3: CASRAGQFGETQYF. CDR3 nucleotide sequence: TGCGCCAGCAGGGCGGGACAGTTTGGGGAGACCCAGTACTTC.

The rearrangement joins TRBV5-4 to TRBJ1-1; 10 nucleotides align to TRBD1. The germline gives CDR1 SGHNT, CDR2 YYREEE (reference sequence). The ends lost 4 bases at V and 10 bases at J; junction bases unmatched: 10. This CDR3 region has 14 residues. The CDR3 here is CASSIDRGRSGAFF. The CDR3 DNA is TGTGCCAGCAGCATCGACAGGGGGCGAAGTGGAGCTTTCTTT.

A few counts support this clone. V gene TRBV27 combines with J gene TRBJ1-4; a possible D gene is TRBD1 (6 bases). Germline-derived CDR1 and CDR2 are MNHEY and SMNVEV (reference sequence). V lost 0 bases to trimming and J lost 5 bases, with 10 bases between them. The CDR3 runs to 15 residues. CDR3 nucleotide sequence: TGTGCCAGCAGTTTATCGGACAGCCCCAATGAAAAACTGTTTTTT. Protein product: CASSLSDSPNEKLFF.

The V and J genes are TRBV19 and TRBJ2-1; a possible D gene is TRBD1 (6 bases). The V gene lost 8 bases and the J gene lost 0 bases, with 14 bases spanning the gap. Germline-derived CDR1 and CDR2 are LNHDA and SQIVND (reference sequence). This CDR3 spans 15 amino acids. This CDR3 reads CASAMTGSSYNEQFF. The CDR3 region has the DNA TGTGCCAGTGCTATGACAGGATCCTCCTACAATGAGCAGTTCTTC.

The chain employs TRBV27 and TRBJ2-7; 8 positions match TRBD1. V trimming: 8 bases; J trimming: 8 bases; junction bases outside the gene matches: 14. From germline, CDR1 is MNHEY and CDR2 SMNVEV (reference sequence). This CDR3 is 14 amino acids long. Here the CDR3 DNA reads TGTGCCAGCTGGAAGACAGGGGCAAGATCAAAGCAGTACTTC. Protein sequence: CASWKTGARSKQYF.

V usage is TRBV6-1 and J usage is TRBJ1-5, with D perhaps TRBD1 (6 bases). In germline, CDR1 is MNHNS, CDR2 SASEGT. Trimming removed 0 bases at V and 4 bases at J, with 16 bases between. There are 17 residues in the CDR3. In nucleotides, the CDR3 is TGTGCCAGCAGTGAAGCACGACTCAGGGGTGCGAATCAGCCCCAGCATTTT. Protein sequence: CASSEARLRGANQPQHF.

The chain couples TRBV29-1 to TRBJ2-3; D is uncertain. The germline V gene has CDR1 SQVTM and CDR2 ANQGSEA. This CDR3 region has 10 residues. Trimming removed 7 bases from V and 5 bases from J, with 7 bases in between. CDR3 sequence (DNA): TGCAGCGGCGGAGAAGATACGCAGTATTTT. This gives the protein CSGGEDTQYF.

Points on this clone: Different DNA sequences within this sample yield the same CDR3. The gene calls are TRBV18 and TRBJ2-7; D perhaps matches TRBD1 (5 bases). The V and J ends lost 3 bases and 2 bases respectively, with 11 bases between them. Germline lookup yields CDR1 KGHSH and CDR2 LQKENI. The CDR3 is made up of 14 amino acids. CDR3 nucleotides: TGTGCCAGCTCACCCCGGCAGGGCACCTACGAGCAGTACTTC. Translation gives CASSPRQGTYEQYF.

The V call is TRBV7-9, the J call TRBJ2-6; tentative D call: TRBD2 (6 bases). Germline V gene data show CDR1 as SEHNR and CDR2 as FQNEAQ (reference sequence). The V and J ends lost 5 bases and 4 bases respectively, with 15 bases between them. The CDR3 is made up of 16 amino acids. As DNA, the CDR3 is TGTGCCAGCAGCCGCTGGGGGGTCGCCGGGGCCAACGTCCTGACTTTC. Translation gives CASSRWGVAGANVLTF.

This clone occurred a few times. This chain uses TRBV28 with TRBJ2-7, with D uncertain. Trimming removed 8 bases at V and 2 bases at J, with 4 bases between. Germline assignment: CDR1 MDHEN and CDR2 SYDVKM. CDR3 length: 10 amino acids. CDR3 residues: CASAAYEQYF. Here the CDR3 DNA reads TGTGCCAGCGCAGCCTACGAGCAGTACTTC.

Only a few counts were recorded for this clone. This rearrangement joins TRBV7-9 to TRBJ2-2, with 14 bases lining up with TRBD2. The ends lost 5 bases at V and 3 bases at J; junction bases unmatched: 11. CDR1 SEHNR and CDR2 FQNEAQ come from the germline V gene (reference sequence). The CDR3 has 19 residues. The CDR3 sequence: CASSQVGTSGGSHTGELFF. In DNA, the CDR3 is TGTGCCAGCAGCCAAGTTGGGACTAGCGGGGGATCCCACACCGGGGAGCTGTTTTTT.